The next 3 T cell receptor beta chains were all read from a single sample in a study of cytomegalovirus exposure and HLA in healthy donors. The PCR made use of 60 Vbeta and 13 Jbeta primers. The assay was immunoSEQ multiplex PCR, and TCRdb's table has in-frame clones only and misses some. The sample includes 120,000 or so clones, approximately 15% seen only once; the top ten take roughly 2%. Sequencing was carried out using PBMCs. The source of these receptors is a woman aged 18-30 years in good health and CMV-seronegative.

This clone was picked up a small number of times. CDR3 bases: TGTGCCAGCAGCTATGGACAAGGAAGATACAATGAGCAGTTCTTC. It translates to CASSYGQGRYNEQFF. The gene calls are TRBV2 and TRBJ2-1; D might be TRBD1 (5 bases). In germline, CDR1 is SNHLY, CDR2 FYNNEI. V lost 6 bases and J 4 bases, leaving 16 bases between the germline ends. This CDR3 contains 15 residues.

This clone was seen more than once but under ten times. The rearrangement joins TRBV15 to TRBJ1-1, with a tentative D call TRBD1 (6 bases). The CDR3 spans 11 residues. The germline V gene has CDR1 LNHNV and CDR2 YYDKDF (reference sequence). Trimming took 10 bases from V and 5 from J, leaving 11 bases between them. CDR3 protein: CAIQGETEAFF. CDR3 in DNA: TGTGCCATACAGGGCGAAACTGAAGCTTTCTTT.

The chain joins TRBV29-1 to TRBJ2-7, with 10 bases lining up with TRBD1. V lost 0 bases, J lost 6 bases, and 5 bases stayed unmatched. The CDR3 has 14 residues. Germline V lookup: CDR1 SQVTM, CDR2 ANQGSEA. CDR3 loop: CSVEEQWTGGEQYF. The CDR3 nucleotides are TGCAGCGTTGAAGAGCAGTGGACAGGGGGCGAGCAGTACTTC.